The next 29 T cell receptor beta chains were all read from a single sample in a study of beta chain features in type 1 diabetes. Investigators reverse transcribed all isolated RNA, so they sequenced expressed TCRB transcripts. Assay: immunoSEQ multiplex PCR; the TCRdb copy retains only in-frame clones and omits some. Of about 260,000 clones in the sample, roughly 70% were seen once. The sample comprised naive CD4+ T cells from blood. The receptors derive from a man aged 30 to 45 in good health.

This chain joins TRBV7-2 and TRBJ2-6; either TRBD1 or TRBD2 may supply D (5 bases each). From germline, CDR1 is SGHTA and CDR2 FQGNSA. V lost 5 bases, J lost 3 bases, and 14 bases lay in between. The CDR3 loop spans 16 amino acids. The CDR3 region has the DNA TGTGCCAGCAGCCCCCCCGGGGCGCTTGGGGCCAACGTCCTGACTTTC. Amino acid sequence: CASSPPGALGANVLTF.

V and J are TRBV7-9 and TRBJ2-2; D is unclear. Trimming took off 1 base at V and 7 bases at J, with 4 bases between the two ends. From germline, CDR1 is SEHNR and CDR2 FQNEAQ (reference sequence). The CDR3 consists of 12 residues. The CDR3 protein is CASSLEVGELFF. The CDR3, as DNA: TGTGCCAGCAGCTTAGAGGTCGGGGAGCTGTTTTTT.

The chain couples TRBV11-2 to TRBJ2-1; 10 bases fit TRBD2. The V and J ends lost 5 bases and 6 bases, in that order; junction bases with no gene match: 4. The CDR3 spans 14 residues. Germline values: CDR1 SGHAT, CDR2 FQNNGV. The CDR3 region has the DNA TGTGCCAGCAGCCGACTAGCGGGCGTCAATGAGCAGTTCTTC. Its protein product is CASSRLAGVNEQFF.

This clone was counted a few times. The chain uses TRBV25-1 and TRBJ2-2; D uncertain. This CDR3 is built from 14 residues. Trimming stripped 4 bases from V and 5 bases from J, with 11 bases between. Germline V gene lookup returns CDR1 MGHDK and CDR2 SYGVNS. CDR3 in amino acids: CASSAHTGTGELFF. The CDR3, as DNA: TGTGCCAGCAGTGCCCATACTGGAACCGGGGAGCTGTTTTTT.

This clone showed up just a few times. The rearrangement links TRBV5-4 to TRBJ2-1; 7 positions match TRBD2. Germline V CDR1 and CDR2: SGHNT, YYREEE (reference sequence). CDR3 size: 19 residues. V dropped 0 bases and J dropped 0; count of bases not matched to a gene: 12. The CDR3 bases are TGTGCCAGCAGCTTGGGGTTCTCGGGGAGCGGGGCCTCCTACAATGAGCAGTTCTTC. It codes for CASSLGFSGSGASYNEQFF.

V is TRBV29-1 and J is TRBJ2-3; 7 positions match TRBD1. The CDR3 consists of 17 residues. Germline lookup yields CDR1 SQVTM and CDR2 ANQGSEA. Trimming cost V 0 bases and J 2 bases; bases outside gene matches: 11. The chain's CDR3 is CSVEDLLGQEDTDTQYF. The CDR3, as DNA: TGCAGCGTTGAAGATCTCCTTGGACAGGAGGACACAGATACGCAGTATTTT.

V is TRBV6-6 and J is TRBJ2-3; D may be TRBD1 or TRBD2 (6 bases each). Looked up from germline, CDR1 is MNHNY and CDR2 is SVGAGI (reference sequence). V dropped 5 bases and J dropped 1 base, with 10 bases sitting between them. This CDR3 has 14 residues. The CDR3 sequence: CASSRGTGTDTQYF. CDR3 DNA sequence: TGTGCCAGCAGTAGGGGGACTGGCACAGATACGCAGTATTTT.

The chain joins TRBV11-3 to TRBJ2-1, with D possibly TRBD2 on 6 matching bases. V was cut by 2 bases and J by 6 bases, with 14 bases left in between. CDR1 is SGHNT, CDR2 YENEEA, per germline. The length of the CDR3 is 15 residues. CDR3 amino acids: CASSLRVGSGNEQFF. In DNA, the CDR3 is TGTGCCAGCAGCTTAAGGGTGGGTAGCGGCAATGAGCAGTTCTTC.

J is TRBJ2-7 and V is TRBV25-1; 8 positions agree with TRBD1. The CDR3 contains 14 residues. Germline V gene lookup returns CDR1 MGHDK and CDR2 SYGVNS. Trimming took 3 bases from V and 2 from J; bases not matched to a gene: 3. The CDR3, as DNA: TGTGCCAGCAGTGATCAGGGGGCCCCCTACGAGCAGTACTTC. Translated: CASSDQGAPYEQYF.

V and J are TRBV2 and TRBJ2-7; 7 bases fit TRBD1. The CDR3 runs to 12 residues. Germline V CDR1 and CDR2: SNHLY, FYNNEI. V shed 6 bases, J shed 4 bases, and the junction held 3 bases outside the gene matches. CDR3 DNA sequence: TGTGCCAGCAGCGCGACAGGGTACGAGCAGTACTTC. This sequence encodes CASSATGYEQYF.

The J gene is TRBJ2-7, the V gene TRBV30; D perhaps matches TRBD1 (5 bases). Germline CDR1 reads GTSNPN; CDR2 reads SVGIG (reference sequence). Trimming took off 3 bases at V and 0 bases at J, with 9 bases between the two ends. The CDR3 length is 13 residues. The chain's CDR3 is CAWSRQSSYEQYF. The DNA for the CDR3 is TGTGCCTGGAGCAGACAGAGCTCCTACGAGCAGTACTTC.

The sample holds a few counts of this clone. This chain joins TRBV5-1 and TRBJ2-5; 7 bases are shared with TRBD1. J was trimmed by 6 bases and V by 0 bases; bases with no gene match: 8. In germline, CDR1 is SGHRS, CDR2 YFSETQ. This CDR3 region has 15 residues. CDR3 sequence: CASSLDTGVAQTQYF. DNA of the CDR3: TGCGCCAGCAGCTTGGATACAGGGGTCGCGCAGACCCAGTACTTC.

The sample holds a few counts of this clone. J is TRBJ2-1 and V is TRBV30; 7 bases align to TRBD1. V was pared by 3 bases and J by 0 bases, with 11 bases of the junction left unmatched. The CDR3 extends over 17 amino acids. In germline, CDR1 is GTSNPN, CDR2 SVGIG (reference sequence). The DNA of the CDR3 is TGTGCCTGGAGAGGGGGCAGGGCCCATCTCTCCTACAATGAGCAGTTCTTC. This codes for CAWRGGRAHLSYNEQFF.

This sequence joins TRBV7-2 and TRBJ1-2; 9 nucleotides line up with TRBD1. Germline values: CDR1 SGHTA, CDR2 FQGNSA. This CDR3 spans 14 amino acids. V was clipped by 5 bases and J by 6 bases; unmatched bases: 7. The CDR3 loop reads CASSIGTGMDGYTF. CDR3 nucleotide sequence: TGTGCCAGCAGCATCGGGACAGGGATGGATGGCTACACCTTC.

About this clone itself: The sample contains more than one DNA sequence encoding this CDR3. This chain links TRBV5-1 with TRBJ2-5; 8 bases are shared with TRBD1. This CDR3 region has 14 residues. Germline V gene sequence: CDR1 SGHRS, CDR2 YFSETQ. V was clipped by 2 bases and J by 2 bases; unmatched bases: 2. CDR3 region: CASSFTGGQETQYF. The CDR3 DNA reads as TGCGCCAGCAGCTTCACAGGGGGACAAGAGACCCAGTACTTC.

This clone was counted only a few times. The chain joins TRBV30 to TRBJ2-7, with D unclear. Trimming removed 2 bases from V and 2 bases from J, with 10 bases in between. The germline V gene has CDR1 GTSNPN and CDR2 SVGIG (reference sequence). The CDR3 has 13 residues. The CDR3 here is CAWSWQVAYEQYF. CDR3 bases: TGTGCCTGGAGTTGGCAAGTAGCCTACGAGCAGTACTTC.

The rearrangement joins TRBV11-2 to TRBJ2-2; TRBD2 matches at 12 bases. Germline values: CDR1 SGHAT, CDR2 FQNNGV. This CDR3 is 16 amino acids long. Trimming removed 4 bases from V and 6 bases from J; junction bases left unmatched: 6. The CDR3: CASSSTSGRIAGELFF. For the CDR3, the DNA is TGTGCCAGCAGCTCTACTAGCGGGAGGATTGCCGGGGAGCTGTTTTTT.

The chain recombines TRBV10-3 with TRBJ1-1; TRBD1 might be the D (5 bases). V was cut by 7 bases and J by 4 bases, with 13 bases left in between. This CDR3 region has 13 residues. Germline V gene sequence: CDR1 ENHRY, CDR2 SYGVKD. CDR3 region: CAINRDPSTEAFF. In nucleotides, the CDR3 is TGTGCCATCAACCGGGACCCGAGCACTGAAGCTTTCTTT.

The chain is built from TRBV20-1 and TRBJ1-1; 7 positions agree with TRBD1. Germline V lookup: CDR1 DFQATT, CDR2 SNEGSKA (reference sequence). This CDR3 contains 11 residues. This CDR3 is CRTGPNTEAFF. CDR3 DNA: TGCAGGACAGGGCCGAACACTGAAGCTTTCTTT.

With respect to this clone: The sample holds other DNA sequences that translate to the same CDR3. The chain joins TRBV29-1 to TRBJ1-1, with 9 bases aligning to TRBD1. Germline trimming cut 4 bases from V and 8 bases from J; bases unmatched to any gene: 2. The CDR3 runs to 11 residues. In germline, CDR1 is SQVTM, CDR2 ANQGSEA. The chain's CDR3 is CSVGDRAEAFF. In DNA, the CDR3 is TGCAGCGTTGGGGACAGGGCCGAAGCTTTCTTT.

V and J are TRBV29-1 and TRBJ2-7, with 9 bases matching TRBD2. This CDR3 is 14 amino acids long. The J segment lost 4 bases and the V segment lost 4 bases, leaving 8 bases of the junction unmatched. Per germline, CDR1 SQVTM and CDR2 ANQGSEA. CDR3 sequence reads: CSVAFLAGRYEQYF. DNA for the CDR3: TGCAGCGTTGCGTTTCTAGCGGGGCGTTACGAGCAGTACTTC.

The gene calls are TRBV28 and TRBJ2-1; 7 bases align to TRBD2. Germline CDR1 reads MDHEN; CDR2 reads SYDVKM. The CDR3 length is 15 residues. The trim removed 7 bases at V and 3 bases at J, leaving 9 bases unmatched. CDR3 coding DNA: TGTGCCAGCAATCGAGCTAGCGGAAGCTACAATGAGCAGTTCTTC. Amino acids: CASNRASGSYNEQFF.

V gene TRBV10-2 combines with J gene TRBJ2-6; no clear D. CDR3 size: 15 residues. The V gene lost 3 bases and the J gene lost 2 bases, with 8 bases spanning the gap. Germline V lookup: CDR1 WSHSY, CDR2 SAAADI. The CDR3 DNA follows: TGCGCCAGCAGTGACCTGGGCACTGGGGCCAACGTCCTGACTTTC. Translated: CASSDLGTGANVLTF.

This sequence joins TRBV1 and TRBJ2-2; the table calls TRBD1, which could not be checked here. TRBV1 is a documented pseudogene. The length of the CDR3 is 14 residues. CDR3 DNA: TGCACCAGCAGCCTACGCAGGGCCACCGGGGAGCTGTTTTTT. Translation gives CTSSLRRATGELFF.

There are a few counts of this clone. The chain is built from TRBV7-6 and TRBJ2-7, with D perhaps TRBD1 (6 bases). Germline-derived CDR1 and CDR2 are SGHVS and FNYEAQ. V shed 3 bases and J shed 1 base, with 16 bases lying between them. CDR3 size: 16 residues. CDR3 amino acids: CASSLTLGTRSYEQYF. CDR3 DNA: TGTGCCAGCAGCTTGACGCTCGGGACAAGATCCTACGAGCAGTACTTC.

The J gene is TRBJ2-3, the V gene TRBV7-9; no reliable D call. CDR3 length: 11 amino acids. CDR1 SEHNR and CDR2 FQNEAQ come from the germline V gene (reference sequence). Trimming left V 5 bases short and J 5 bases short, with 5 bases between. CDR3 in amino acids: CASSPQDTQYF. Written as DNA, the CDR3 is TGTGCCAGCAGCCCCCAAGATACGCAGTATTTT.

With respect to this clone: The same CDR3 also results from other DNA sequences found in this sample. V gene TRBV6-5 combines with J gene TRBJ2-5; D unresolved. CDR1 MNHEY and CDR2 SVGAGI come from the germline V gene. V lost 2 bases, J lost 8 bases, and 6 bases lay in between. The length of the CDR3 is 11 residues. The CDR3 bases are TGTGCCAGCAGTTACATGGAAACCCAGTACTTC. It is translated as CASSYMETQYF.

The V call is TRBV5-4, the J call TRBJ2-2; no reliable D call. The CDR3 runs 14 residues. Germline CDR1 and CDR2: SGHNT and YYREEE (reference sequence). V was clipped by 3 bases and J by 4 bases, with 10 bases between them. As DNA, the CDR3 is TGTGCCAGCAGCTCGCCGGCAGTCACCGGGGAGCTGTTTTTT. Amino acid sequence: CASSSPAVTGELFF.

This chain joins TRBV30 and TRBJ2-2; TRBD2 matches at 11 bases. CDR1 is GTSNPN, CDR2 SVGIG, per germline (reference sequence). This CDR3 spans 14 amino acids. The trim removed 1 base at V and 7 bases at J, leaving 2 bases unmatched. DNA for the CDR3: TGTGCCTGGAGTGCCGGGACTAGCGGCGGGGAGCTGTTTTTT. Translation gives CAWSAGTSGGELFF. Together with reference TRBV30 and TRBJ2-2, the CDR3 gives the full variable domain: SQTIHQWPATLVQPVGSPLSLECTVEGTSNPNLYWYRQAAGRGLQLLFYSVGIGQISSEVPQNLSASRPQDRQFILSSKKLLLSDSGFYLCAWSAGTSGGELFFGEGSRLTVL.